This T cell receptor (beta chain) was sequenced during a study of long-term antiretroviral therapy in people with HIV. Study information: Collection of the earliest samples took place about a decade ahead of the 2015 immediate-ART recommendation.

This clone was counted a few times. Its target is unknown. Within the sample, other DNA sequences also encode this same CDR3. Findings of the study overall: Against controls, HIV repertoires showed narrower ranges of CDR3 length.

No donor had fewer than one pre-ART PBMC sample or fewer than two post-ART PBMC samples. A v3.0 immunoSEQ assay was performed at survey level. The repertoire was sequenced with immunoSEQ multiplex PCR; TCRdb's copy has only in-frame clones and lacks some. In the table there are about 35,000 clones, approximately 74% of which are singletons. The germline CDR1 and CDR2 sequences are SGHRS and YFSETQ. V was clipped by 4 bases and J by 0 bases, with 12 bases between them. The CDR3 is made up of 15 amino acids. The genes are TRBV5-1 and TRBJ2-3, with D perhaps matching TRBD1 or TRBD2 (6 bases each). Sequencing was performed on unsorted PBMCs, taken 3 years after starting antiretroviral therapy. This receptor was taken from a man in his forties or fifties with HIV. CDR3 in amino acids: CASSLGGGSTDTQYF. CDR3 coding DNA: TGCGCCAGCAGCCTGGGGGGCGGTAGCACAGATACGCAGTATTTT.